Listed below are T cell receptor beta chains from one sample, sequenced in a study of T cell clonotyping in hematopoietic cell transplantation. Sequencing used immunoSEQ multiplex PCR; TCRdb keeps in-frame clones, though not all of them. The sample lists some 9,700 clones, around 97% seen once, with about 2.6% in the top ten. Here the sequenced sample was peripheral blood mononuclear cells, taken 100 days after allogeneic stem cell transplant. These receptors all stem from a male patient between 60 and 69 years old who had an allogeneic stem cell transplant from a related donor, so the T cells may come from the graft donor. Some clones in this sample may be carry-over from other donors' samples. CDR3s include the opening cysteine and the closing phenylalanine or tryptophan. The D gene is left open where the match is weak. Size is omitted from some rows. Given values are once, few, many or a class for expanded clones.

V gene: TRBV25-1
J gene: TRBJ1-6
D gene: NA
clone size: NA
CDR3 protein: CASSDMTGGNSPLHF
CDR3 DNA: TGTGCCAGCAGTGATATGACCGGGGGTAATTCACCCCTCCACTTT

V gene: TRBV7-9
J gene: TRBJ2-2
D gene: NA
clone size: once
CDR3 protein: CASSRQAGYTGELFF
CDR3 DNA: TGTGCCAGCAGTCGCCAGGCGGGGTACACCGGGGAGCTGTTTTTT

V gene: TRBV7-2
J gene: TRBJ2-2
D gene: NA
clone size: NA
CDR3 protein: CASSLAAGAGANTGELFF
CDR3 DNA: TGTGCCAGCAGCTTAGCGGCGGGCGCGGGGGCAAACACCGGGGAGCTGTTTTTT

V gene: TRBV7-3
J gene: TRBJ2-1
D gene: NA
clone size: once
CDR3 protein: CASSFSHVASNEQFF
CDR3 DNA: TGTGCCAGCAGCTTCTCCCACGTGGCCTCTAATGAGCAGTTCTTC

V gene: TRBV28
J gene: TRBJ2-3
D gene: TRBD2
clone size: NA
CDR3 protein: CASSSPGRGGTDTQYF
CDR3 DNA: TGTGCCAGCAGTTCCCCGGGTCGGGGGGGCACAGATACGCAGTATTTT

V gene: TRBV19
J gene: TRBJ2-7
D gene: NA
clone size: NA
CDR3 protein: CASSIERSSYEQYF
CDR3 DNA: TGTGCCAGTAGTATCGAGCGGAGCTCCTACGAGCAGTACTTC

V gene: TRBV6-6
J gene: TRBJ1-1
D gene: NA
clone size: NA
CDR3 protein: CASSREGNTEAFF
CDR3 DNA: TGTGCCAGCAGTCGAGAGGGGAACACTGAAGCTTTCTTT

V gene: TRBV11-2
J gene: TRBJ1-1
D gene: NA
clone size: NA
CDR3 protein: CASSLAPRGGTEAFF
CDR3 DNA: TGTGCCAGCAGCTTAGCGCCCAGGGGTGGCACTGAAGCTTTCTTT

V gene: TRBV5-6
J gene: TRBJ1-4
D gene: NA
clone size: NA
CDR3 protein: CASSSSSVNEKLFF
CDR3 DNA: TGTGCCAGCAGCTCCTCTTCGGTGAATGAAAAACTGTTTTTT

V gene: TRBV2
J gene: TRBJ2-1
D gene: TRBD1
clone size: few
CDR3 protein: CASRSVTGSYYNEQFF
CDR3 DNA: TGTGCCAGCAGGAGCGTGACAGGGAGCTATTACAATGAGCAGTTCTTC

V gene: TRBV30
J gene: TRBJ2-3
D gene: TRBD2
clone size: NA
CDR3 protein: CAWYRTSGADTQYF
CDR3 DNA: TGTGCCTGGTATCGGACTAGCGGGGCGGATACGCAGTATTTT

V gene: TRBV7-2
J gene: TRBJ1-6
D gene: NA
clone size: NA
CDR3 protein: CASRNSPLHF
CDR3 DNA: TGTGCCAGCAGAAATTCACCCCTCCACTTT

V gene: TRBV28
J gene: TRBJ2-4
D gene: TRBD2
clone size: once
CDR3 protein: CASSPPGGKNIQYF
CDR3 DNA: TGTGCCAGCAGTCCTCCGGGGGGCAAAAACATTCAGTACTTC

V gene: TRBV7-3
J gene: TRBJ2-3
D gene: NA
clone size: NA
CDR3 protein: CASSPQASRTSTDTQYF
CDR3 DNA: TGTGCCAGCAGCCCACAGGCATCCAGGACCAGCACAGATACGCAGTATTTT

V gene: TRBV14
J gene: TRBJ1-5
D gene: NA
clone size: NA
CDR3 protein: CASSRGGSNQPQHF
CDR3 DNA: TGTGCCAGCAGCCGGGGTGGAAGCAATCAGCCCCAGCATTTT

V gene: TRBV7-2
J gene: TRBJ1-1
D gene: TRBD1
clone size: NA
CDR3 protein: CASSSDRGRVSEAFF
CDR3 DNA: TGTGCCAGCAGCTCGGACAGGGGGCGCGTCTCTGAAGCTTTCTTT